This T cell receptor beta chain was found in a study of cytomegalovirus exposure and HLA in healthy donors. V dropped 5 bases and J dropped 0 bases, with 19 bases sitting between them. Germline CDR1 and CDR2: MDHEN and SYDVKM. This CDR3 is 17 amino acids long. Primers for the PCR totalled 60 Vbeta and 13 Jbeta. Generated by immunoSEQ multiplex PCR, the TCRdb table keeps only in-frame clones and is missing some. Of 150,000 to 180,000 clones detected, approximately 80% appear once; the ten largest clones hold under 4.5%. This sequence joins TRBV28 and TRBJ1-2; a possible D gene is TRBD1 (5 bases). Material: PBMCs. The sequence came from a woman aged 40 to 50 in good health and CMV-seronegative. The CDR3: CASSHRSGSGANYGYTF. In DNA, the CDR3 is TGTGCCAGCAGTCACCGTTCAGGGTCGGGGGCTAACTATGGCTACACCTTC.